This TCR beta chain was observed in a study of blood T cells in healthy people across ages. Next came a second PCR, run for about 6 to 11 cycles, which used a sample-barcoded 5' primer along with a J-beta primer mix. One entry per CDR3 protein, called by TCRdb with MiXCR from the 5' RACE reads. In the table there are 1.5 million to 2 million distinct CDR3 sequences, roughly 32% of which are singletons. The CDR3 consists of 14 residues. In germline, CDR1 is SGDLS, CDR2 YYNGEE. The sample comprised blood. This rearrangement joins TRBV9 to TRBJ2-5; TRBD2 aligns across 10 bases. The J call may be in error: the DNA end matches TRBJ2-7 better. This TCR came from a woman aged 30 to 39 in good health. This chain's CDR3 is CASSGAGGTYEQYF. CDR3 DNA: TGTGCCAGCAGCGGAGCGGGAGGGACCTACGAGCAGTACTTC.